This TCR beta chain appears in the sequencing data of a study of blood T cell repertoires in COVID-19. Study-level background: The United States, Italy and Spain were the sources of the acute and convalescent COVID-19 samples. Sources were T cells, B-cell-depleted T cells, or PBMCs; the material itself was cDNA or gDNA.

The CDR3 runs to 16 residues. From germline, CDR1 is LNHDA and CDR2 SQIVND (reference sequence). The junction had 11 bases not matched to a gene; V was cut back by 5 bases and J by 4 bases. Participants had their cohort set by participant-reported clinical history. A case of COVID-19 had been met by exposed participants within 2 weeks before study entry. Libraries were prepared by immunoSEQ multiplex PCR; TCRdb keeps only in-frame clonotypes and omits some of them. The sample gives 150,000 to 200,000 clones, roughly 84% of which show up once; approximately 5.3% is in the top ten. Sequencing was performed on PBMCs or T cells enriched from blood (not recorded which). The rearrangement links TRBV19 to TRBJ1-2; TRBD1 aligns across 9 bases. The sequence came from a man in his 70s who had been exposed to COVID-19. This CDR3 reads CASSFTGGEKGYGYTF. CDR3 DNA: TGTGCCAGTAGTTTCACAGGGGGCGAAAAGGGCTATGGCTACACCTTC. The full variable domain, with the rest looked up from reference TRBV19 and TRBJ1-2, is DGGITQSPKYLFRKEGQNVTLSCEQNLNHDAMYWYRQDPGQGLRLIYYSQIVNDFQKGDIAEGYSVSREKKESFPLTVTSAQKNPTAFYLCASSFTGGEKGYGYTFGSGTRLTVV.